The sequence of this T cell receptor (beta chain) was determined in a study of blood T cell repertoires in COVID-19. At the level of the study: The samples span acute and convalescent COVID-19 from the United States, Italy and Spain. T cells, B-cell-depleted T cells, or PBMCs supplied cDNA or gDNA.

In the source study's methods: Researchers report that nucleated cell counts were estimated from reference gene primer amplification. Generated by immunoSEQ multiplex PCR, the TCRdb table keeps only in-frame clones and is missing some. D and trimming were read from the DNA, whereas the V and J calls and clone size are those reported in that table. The sample has approximately 450,000 clones, around 88% seen once. The CDR3 covers 15 residues. Between the trimmed V and J ends, which lost 5 bases and 2 bases, there was a span of 13 bases. Germline CDR1 is WSHSY and CDR2 is SAAADI. The specimen was peripheral blood. This chain uses TRBV10-2 with TRBJ1-3; D not certain. The sequence came from a woman under 40 with acute or convalescent COVID-19. The CDR3 here is CASSPQDQPGNTIYF. DNA of the CDR3: TGCGCCAGCAGTCCTCAGGATCAGCCTGGAAACACCATATATTTT.